This T cell receptor (beta chain) is from a study of response to subunit inactivated influenza vaccine. Study conclusions and caveats: Each seasonal influenza vaccination recruits few new T cells, the authors suggested.

One entry per CDR3 protein, called by TCRdb with MiXCR from the RT-PCR reads. The sample lists 530,000 or so distinct CDR3 sequences; about 15% were seen once. In regard to this clonotype: Its target is unknown.

The TCR comes from a man in his forties or fifties who received an inactivated influenza vaccine. This sample comprised PBMCs from blood, obtained 11 to 12 days after vaccination.

DNA for the CDR3: TGCGCCAGCAGCCAAGATCCCCAGGGGTTAGAGCAGTACTTC. Its translation: CASSQDPQGLEQYF. This chain connects TRBV4-3 to TRBJ2-7; D may be TRBD1 (6 bases). The CDR3 consists of 14 residues. V shed 0 bases and J shed 7 bases, with 13 bases lying between them. The germline CDR1 and CDR2 sequences are LGHNA and YSLEER.